The 29 T cell receptor beta chains listed next were all sequenced from one sample in a study of cytomegalovirus exposure and HLA in healthy donors. Primers: 60 Vbeta forward and 13 Jbeta reverse. TCRdb's table, derived via immunoSEQ multiplex PCR, lists solely in-frame clones and lacks some. The table records tens of thousands of clones, 84% of them present only once. The source material was PBMCs. All receptors come from a man between 18 and 35 years old in good health and CMV-seronegative.

The rearrangement joins TRBV14 to TRBJ1-4; D is possibly TRBD1 (5 bases). There are 15 residues in the CDR3. V was trimmed by 6 bases and J by 3 bases, leaving 14 bases between them. Germline-derived CDR1 and CDR2 are SGHDN and FVKESK. The CDR3 region has the DNA TGTGCCAGCAGAGCCAAGGGGCTCCCTAATGAAAAACTGTTTTTT. It is translated as CASRAKGLPNEKLFF.

V gene TRBV6-5 combines with J gene TRBJ2-3, with 10 nucleotides matching TRBD1. V was clipped by 5 bases and J by 4 bases; unmatched bases: 6. The CDR3 has 15 residues. The germline V gene encodes CDR1 MNHEY and CDR2 SVGAGI. The CDR3 protein is CASSRTGGVADTQYF. The CDR3 region has the DNA TGTGCCAGCAGTAGGACAGGGGGAGTCGCAGATACGCAGTATTTT.

There are a few counts of this clone. The rearrangement links TRBV6-4 to TRBJ2-5, with TRBD1 matching over 8 bases. V gave up 6 bases and J gave up 4 bases; unmatched junction bases: 13. Germline-derived CDR1 and CDR2 are MRHNA and SNTAGT. The CDR3 runs 16 residues. CDR3 nucleotide sequence: TGTGCCAGCAGGGACCCACAGGGGGGCCTCGCAGAGACCCAGTACTTC. This sequence encodes CASRDPQGGLAETQYF.

This clone is a singleton in its sample. The chain employs TRBV7-2 and TRBJ2-1; D may be TRBD2 (6 bases). In germline, CDR1 is SGHTA, CDR2 FQGNSA. Between the trimmed V and J ends, which lost 7 bases and 2 bases, there was a span of 12 bases. This CDR3 comprises 14 residues. Here the CDR3 DNA reads TGTGCCAGCACCTTCGGGGGTACCTACAATGAGCAGTTCTTC. This sequence encodes CASTFGGTYNEQFF.

The J gene is TRBJ2-7, the V gene TRBV5-5; possibly TRBD1 for D (6 bases). Trimming took off 1 base at V and 7 bases at J, with 15 bases between the two ends. CDR3 length: 14 residues. In germline, CDR1 is SGHKS, CDR2 YYEKEE (reference sequence). As DNA, the CDR3 is TGTGCCAGCAGCTTGCTACAGGGCTCTGGGGAGCAGTACTTC. Translated, it gives CASSLLQGSGEQYF.

CDR3 amino acids: CASNQGDNQPQHF. In DNA form, the CDR3 reads TGTGCCAGTAACCAAGGGGACAATCAGCCCCAGCATTTT. This chain uses TRBV2 with TRBJ1-5; D possibly corresponds to TRBD1 (5 bases). Germline CDR1 is SNHLY and CDR2 is FYNNEI. V lost 9 bases to trimming and J lost 3 bases, with 12 bases between them. The CDR3 is made up of 13 amino acids.

This clone has only a few counts. The V gene is TRBV2, the J gene TRBJ2-7; D remains ambiguous. The CDR3 totals 14 residues. CDR1 is SNHLY and CDR2 is FYNNEI in the germline V gene. Deletions cut 5 bases from V and 0 bases from J, with 11 bases between. CDR3 sequence (DNA): TGTGCCAGCAGTAGAGGAAAGAGCTCCTACGAGCAGTACTTC. The encoded protein is CASSRGKSSYEQYF.

The chain uses TRBV6-5 and TRBJ1-2, with 8 positions matching TRBD1. V shed 8 bases, J shed 4 bases, and the junction held 9 bases outside the gene matches. In germline, CDR1 is MNHEY, CDR2 SVGAGI. The length of the CDR3 is 14 residues. CDR3 sequence: CASGRTGPSYGYTF. The CDR3 DNA reads as TGTGCCAGCGGACGGACAGGGCCTAGCTATGGCTACACCTTC.

This clone was recorded only once. The chain joins TRBV30 to TRBJ2-7; possibly TRBD1 for D (5 bases). With 5 bases removed from V and 0 bases from J, the gap between germline ends came to 8 bases. The CDR3 is made up of 12 amino acids. From germline, CDR1 is GTSNPN and CDR2 SVGIG (reference sequence). CDR3 bases: TGTGCCTGGGGGGCTAGCTCCTACGAGCAGTACTTC. Its protein product is CAWGASSYEQYF.

A few counts support this clone. This chain connects TRBV30 to TRBJ1-2; a possible D gene is TRBD1 (5 bases). V was shortened by 0 bases and J by 2 bases, with 10 bases between the two germline ends. Germline CDR1 is GTSNPN and CDR2 is SVGIG (reference sequence). The CDR3 contains 14 residues. The CDR3 DNA sequence: TGTGCCTGGAGTGTTGGCAGGGCCAACTATGGCTACACCTTC. Residues: CAWSVGRANYGYTF.

The count of this clone is one. The CDR3 region has the DNA TGTGCCTGGGGTGAGACTCCCTACACTGAAGCTTTCTTT. Protein sequence: CAWGETPYTEAFF. The J gene is TRBJ1-1, the V gene TRBV30; D is ambiguous. Per germline, CDR1 GTSNPN and CDR2 SVGIG (reference sequence). The CDR3 loop spans 13 amino acids. The V end was cut by 5 bases, the J end by 3 bases, with 13 bases between.

V is TRBV29-1 and J is TRBJ2-7, with TRBD2 identical over 10 bases. In germline, CDR1 is SQVTM, CDR2 ANQGSEA. V was clipped by 7 bases and J by 2 bases; unmatched bases: 11. This CDR3 spans 15 amino acids. This CDR3 is CSATQTSGRAYEQYF. As DNA, the CDR3 is TGCAGCGCGACCCAGACTAGCGGGCGGGCCTACGAGCAGTACTTC.

This clone has only a few counts. The rearrangement joins TRBV5-1 to TRBJ2-7; 7 bases fit TRBD1. The CDR3 length is 15 residues. The germline gives CDR1 SGHRS, CDR2 YFSETQ. V was pared by 4 bases and J by 1 base, with 8 bases of the junction left unmatched. The CDR3 nucleotides read TGCGCCAGCAGCCTAGAGACAGGGCCGTCCTACGAGCAGTACTTC. Residues: CASSLETGPSYEQYF.

The rearrangement links TRBV4-1 to TRBJ2-7; possibly TRBD1 for D (5 bases). CDR1 MGHRA and CDR2 YSYEKL come from the germline V gene. There are 14 residues in the CDR3. Between the trimmed V and J ends, which lost 3 bases and 2 bases, there was a span of 11 bases. The CDR3 DNA follows: TGCGCCAGCAGCCACTTGGACACTCCCTACGAGCAGTACTTC. Protein: CASSHLDTPYEQYF.

This clone was counted only a few times. This CDR3 reads CASSHNRGQTEAFF. The CDR3 DNA is TGTGCCAGCAGTCATAACAGGGGGCAAACTGAAGCTTTCTTT. The chain is built from TRBV27 and TRBJ1-1; 9 bases are a match to TRBD1. V was clipped by 5 bases and J by 5 bases; unmatched bases: 6. The CDR3 loop spans 14 amino acids. CDR1 MNHEY and CDR2 SMNVEV come from the germline V gene (reference sequence).

The chain combines TRBV6-1 with TRBJ2-7; tentatively, D is TRBD2 (7 bases). CDR1 is MNHNS, CDR2 SASEGT, per germline. Deletions cut 2 bases from V and 2 bases from J, with 10 bases between. The CDR3 covers 14 residues. CDR3 region: CASSETGGPYEQYF. CDR3 nucleotide sequence: TGTGCCAGCAGTGAAACCGGGGGGCCCTACGAGCAGTACTTC.

The sample holds one count of this clone. The chain couples TRBV20-1 to TRBJ2-1; TRBD1 matches 10 bases. Looked up from germline, CDR1 is DFQATT and CDR2 is SNEGSKA (reference sequence). The CDR3 totals 11 residues. V lost 6 bases, J lost 12 bases, and 5 bases stayed unmatched. The CDR3 sequence is CSAGDRGGQFF. The CDR3 coding sequence is TGCAGTGCAGGGGACAGGGGTGGGCAGTTCTTC.

V and J are TRBV29-1 and TRBJ2-1, with D possibly matching TRBD2 (6 bases). The length of the CDR3 is 15 residues. CDR1 SQVTM and CDR2 ANQGSEA come from the germline V gene. Deletions cut 3 bases from V and 3 bases from J, with 15 bases between. The CDR3 region has the DNA TGCAGCGTTGAGGGGGTAGCGGCCATCTACAATGAGCAGTTCTTC. Amino acids: CSVEGVAAIYNEQFF.

This rearrangement joins TRBV7-8 to TRBJ1-1; D possibly corresponds to TRBD1 (5 bases). Between the trimmed V and J ends, which lost 0 bases and 1 base, there was a span of 9 bases. This CDR3 region has 15 residues. Germline V gives CDR1 SGHVS, CDR2 FQNEAQ. The CDR3 DNA reads as TGTGCCAGCAGCTTAGCGCTAGGACAGAACACTGAAGCTTTCTTT. Translated: CASSLALGQNTEAFF.

The chain couples TRBV28 to TRBJ1-6, with 9 bases matching TRBD1. Unmatched junction bases numbered 5, after V lost 4 bases and J lost 4 bases. The CDR3 runs 16 residues. Germline loops: CDR1 MDHEN, CDR2 SYDVKM. The chain's CDR3 is CASSYQTGGYNSPLHF. Written as DNA, the CDR3 is TGTGCCAGCAGTTACCAGACAGGGGGGTATAATTCACCCCTCCACTTT. Complete variable domain (other parts from reference TRBV28 and TRBJ1-6): DVKVTQSSRYLVKRTGEKVFLECVQDMDHENMFWYRQDPGLGLRLIYFSYDVKMKEKGDIPEGYSVSREKKERFSLILESASTNQTSMYLCASSYQTGGYNSPLHFGNGTRLTVT.

V and J are TRBV28 and TRBJ2-2; tentative D call: TRBD1 (5 bases). The length of the CDR3 is 17 residues. Germline values: CDR1 MDHEN, CDR2 SYDVKM. V lost 5 bases and J 2 bases, leaving 18 bases between the germline ends. CDR3 residues: CASSTFWAGRNTGELFF. The CDR3 DNA follows: TGTGCCAGCAGTACCTTTTGGGCAGGGCGAAACACCGGGGAGCTGTTTTTT.

The V and J genes are TRBV9 and TRBJ2-1; no firm D call. CDR3 length: 13 amino acids. V shed 0 bases and J shed 8 bases, with 9 bases lying between them. CDR1 is SGDLS and CDR2 is YYNGEE in the germline V gene. This CDR3 is CASSVVVADEQFF. CDR3 in DNA: TGTGCCAGCAGCGTAGTGGTCGCGGATGAGCAGTTCTTC.

The chain combines TRBV27 with TRBJ1-1, with D unclear. The CDR3 has 13 amino acids. V was cut by 6 bases and J by 4 bases, with 12 bases left in between. Germline CDR1 MNHEY, CDR2 SMNVEV (reference sequence). The CDR3 coding sequence is TGTGCCAGCAGGAGCCTAAGTAGCACTGAAGCTTTCTTT. It translates to CASRSLSSTEAFF.

The rearrangement uses TRBV28 and TRBJ2-1, with a weak D call TRBD1 (6 bases). The CDR3 is made up of 17 amino acids. V was clipped by 5 bases and J by 4 bases, with 21 bases between them. From germline, CDR1 is MDHEN and CDR2 SYDVKM. The CDR3 nucleotides read TGTGCCAGCAGTCGAACACACAGGGAAATCGGTTACAATGAGCAGTTCTTC. Translation: CASSRTHREIGYNEQFF.

This clone came up once. The chain is built from TRBV5-1 and TRBJ2-5, with a weak D call TRBD2 (5 bases). Per the germline V gene, CDR1 is SGHRS and CDR2 is YFSETQ. The germline V and J ends were trimmed by 6 bases and 1 base, with 10 bases remaining between them. The CDR3 covers 13 residues. The CDR3 DNA sequence: TGCGCCAGCAAGCGCCGGGGCCAAGAGACCCAGTACTTC. It yields the protein CASKRRGQETQYF.

V usage is TRBV6-5 and J usage is TRBJ1-5, with D perhaps TRBD1 (5 bases). The CDR3 loop spans 10 amino acids. V lost 8 bases and J lost 6, with 5 bases in between. Germline V gene data show CDR1 as MNHEY and CDR2 as SVGAGI. The CDR3 DNA sequence: TGTGCCAGCGGGGCTCAGCCCCAGCATTTT. Residues: CASGAQPQHF.

In this sample, this clone turned up once. The gene calls are TRBV30 and TRBJ2-2; 11 bases line up with TRBD2. The CDR3 runs to 18 residues. Germline V gene lookup returns CDR1 GTSNPN and CDR2 SVGIG (reference sequence). The ends lost 5 bases at V and 0 bases at J; junction bases unmatched: 11. The CDR3 DNA reads TGTGCCTGGGGGGGGTCTAGCGGGAGGTCATCGAACACCGGGGAGCTGTTTTTT. This sequence encodes CAWGGSSGRSSNTGELFF.

The V and J genes are TRBV6-5 and TRBJ1-1; TRBD1 matches at 7 bases. The ends lost 6 bases at V and 1 base at J; junction bases unmatched: 2. Germline assignment: CDR1 MNHEY and CDR2 SVGAGI. The CDR3 runs to 13 residues. As DNA, the CDR3 is TGTGCCAGCAGACAGGGGCGGAACACTGAAGCTTTCTTT. This codes for CASRQGRNTEAFF.

The rearrangement joins TRBV6-5 to TRBJ1-3; the D is unclear. This CDR3 has 15 residues. The germline V and J ends were trimmed by 5 bases and 4 bases, with 15 bases remaining between them. CDR1 is MNHEY and CDR2 is SVGAGI in the germline V gene. The CDR3 DNA is TGTGCCAGCAGTCGGGTAGGAATAACAGGAAACACCATATATTTT. Its translation: CASSRVGITGNTIYF.